These 9 T cell receptor beta chains share one sample of origin, sequenced in a study of T cells in Graves' hyperthyroidism and ophthalmopathy. Amplification of TCR beta CDR3 regions used RNA as the template. The HTBI primer set drove a first-round RT-PCR of the TCR CDR3. TCRdb redid the calling of the multiplex PCR reads with MiXCR, one entry per CDR3 protein. The table includes 550,000 to 700,000 distinct CDR3 sequences, approximately 44% detected once. Sample: peripheral blood or thyroid tissue (not recorded which). These receptors were taken from an adult woman with Graves' disease, either hyperthyroidism or ophthalmopathy (not recorded which).

This clonotype was seen many times. The chain is built from TRBV2 and TRBJ2-5; 10 positions match TRBD1. In germline, CDR1 is SNHLY, CDR2 FYNNEI. This CDR3 contains 14 residues. The J segment lost 5 bases and the V segment lost 6 bases, leaving 6 bases of the junction unmatched. CDR3 nucleotide sequence: TGTGCCAGCAGGTTGGACAGGGGGGAGGAGACCCAGTACTTC. This codes for CASRLDRGEETQYF.

The gene calls are TRBV7-2 and TRBJ2-7; 7 bases map to TRBD2. Trimming removed 3 bases from V and 4 bases from J; junction bases left unmatched: 3. The CDR3 spans 13 residues. Germline-derived CDR1 and CDR2 are SGHTA and FQGNSA. CDR3 DNA sequence: TGTGCCAGCAGCTTTCGGCGGGAGTACGAGCAGTACTTC. Its translation is CASSFRREYEQYF.

The chain links TRBV10-2 to TRBJ1-1; perhaps TRBD1 as D (5 bases). V dropped 3 bases and J dropped 10 bases, with 12 bases sitting between them. The CDR3 consists of 12 residues. Germline lookup yields CDR1 WSHSY and CDR2 SAAADI. CDR3 coding DNA: TGCGCCAGCAGTGAAGCTCTCAGGGCAGCTTTCTTT. Residues: CASSEALRAAFF.

The chain combines TRBV10-3 with TRBJ1-6; D ambiguous. The CDR3 contains 14 residues. Germline loops: CDR1 ENHRY, CDR2 SYGVKD. Trimming shortened V by 6 bases and J by 8 bases, and 14 bases separated the two germline ends. CDR3 sequence (DNA): TGTGCCATCAGGGGCGCGGGGAACTATTCACCCCTCCACTTT. Encoded protein: CAIRGAGNYSPLHF.

This rearrangement joins TRBV10-3 to TRBJ1-5, with D hard to call. Germline assignment: CDR1 ENHRY and CDR2 SYGVKD. Trimming shortened V by 10 bases and J by 2 bases, and 15 bases separated the two germline ends. The CDR3 contains 14 residues. The CDR3 DNA follows: TGTGCCAACGCGGACGGACTGGGCAATCAGCCCCAGCATTTT. It yields the protein CANADGLGNQPQHF.

This clonotype was recorded many times. This chain links TRBV20-1 with TRBJ1-1; a weak D match, TRBD1 (5 bases). Germline V gene sequence: CDR1 DFQATT, CDR2 SNEGSKA (reference sequence). Trimming left V 7 bases short and J 5 bases short, with 20 bases between. This CDR3 contains 14 residues. For the CDR3, the DNA is TGCAGTGTTACTAAAGTGGGGGGGAGGACTGAAGCTTTCTTT. Translation: CSVTKVGGRTEAFF.

A remark on this clonotype: One base away lies a much larger clone, so this may be a sequencing read error. The V gene is TRBV20-1, the J gene TRBJ1-3, with D perhaps TRBD1 (6 bases). The germline V and J ends were trimmed by 8 bases and 6 bases, with 11 bases remaining between them. This CDR3 spans 11 amino acids. Germline values: CDR1 DFQATT, CDR2 SNEGSKA (reference sequence). The CDR3 spells CSTYRENTIYF. In DNA form, the CDR3 reads TGCAGTACTTACAGGGAAAACACCATATATTTT.

This clonotype was counted only a few times. The chain carries TRBV19 and TRBJ2-1, with 7 positions matching TRBD2. The CDR3 contains 14 residues. Germline V gene data show CDR1 as LNHDA and CDR2 as SQIVND (reference sequence). J lost 10 bases, V lost 5 bases, and 11 bases had no gene match. CDR3 coding DNA: TGTGCCAGTAGTGATAAGCGGGACTGGGGAGAGCAGTTCTTC. Residues: CASSDKRDWGEQFF.

This clonotype occurred once. The rearrangement uses TRBV10-3 and TRBJ2-6; TRBD2 might be the D (5 bases). Germline CDR1 reads ENHRY; CDR2 reads SYGVKD. This CDR3 is built from 11 residues. V lost 3 bases to trimming and J lost 15 bases, with 9 bases between them. CDR3 protein: CAISDQEDLTF. CDR3 in DNA: TGTGCCATCAGTGATCAGGAGGACCTGACTTTC.